One and the same sample provided the 25 T cell receptor beta chains below, sequenced in a study of T-cell reconstitution after alpha-beta-depleted transplantation in children. Researchers prepared the TCRbeta library using unique molecular identifiers, the study reports. MiXCR, run by TCRdb on the PCR reads, gives a single entry per CDR3 protein. Among hundreds of thousands of distinct CDR3 sequences listed, around a sixth were seen once. The sequences come from PBMCs, mostly from graft donor cells, collected 360 days after TCRalphabeta/CD19-depleted stem cell transplant. The receptors derive from a male patient between 2 and 15 years old who had a stem cell transplant for acute lymphoblastic leukemia, so the T cells may come from the graft donor.

The chain couples TRBV6-4 to TRBJ1-1; the D is unclear. The CDR3 runs to 17 residues. V lost 3 bases, J lost 8 bases, and 25 bases lay in between. The germline V gene encodes CDR1 MRHNA and CDR2 SNTAGT. This CDR3 is CASSEFPFVASFLEAFF. DNA for the CDR3: TGTGCCAGCAGTGAATTTCCTTTCGTAGCGTCCTTTCTAGAAGCTTTCTTT.

This clonotype was observed a handful of times. V gene TRBV20-1 combines with J gene TRBJ2-3; 9 positions match TRBD1. The CDR3 is made up of 13 amino acids. The junction had 12 bases not matched to a gene; V was cut back by 6 bases and J by 11 bases. Germline CDR1 is DFQATT and CDR2 is SNEGSKA (reference sequence). CDR3 coding DNA: TGCAGTGCCGGGACAGGGAGCAGGGGGGGGCAGTATTTT. Translating gives CSAGTGSRGGQYF.

The genes are TRBV2 and TRBJ2-1; D may be TRBD2 (5 bases). Germline V gene data show CDR1 as SNHLY and CDR2 as FYNNEI. V was pared by 6 bases and J by 0 bases, with 12 bases between. This CDR3 is 15 amino acids long. The CDR3 spells CASSARRGSYNEQFF. The CDR3 DNA follows: TGTGCCAGCAGCGCACGCCGGGGCTCCTACAATGAGCAGTTCTTC.

The chain joins TRBV7-2 to TRBJ2-1; 9 bases fit TRBD1. In germline, CDR1 is SGHTA, CDR2 FQGNSA. V was pared by 5 bases and J by 7 bases, with 9 bases of the junction left unmatched. The CDR3 runs 15 residues. CDR3 sequence: CASSKPGQGGNEQFF. CDR3 in DNA: TGTGCCAGCAGCAAACCGGGACAGGGAGGTAATGAGCAGTTCTTC.

This clonotype has a handful of counts. The chain joins TRBV20-1 to TRBJ2-3; TRBD2 might be the D (7 bases). The CDR3 is made up of 12 amino acids. V was clipped by 7 bases and J by 4 bases, with 12 bases between them. Germline V lookup: CDR1 DFQATT, CDR2 SNEGSKA (reference sequence). As DNA, the CDR3 is TGCAGTGAGGCGGGGGCAGCAGATACGCAGTATTTT. Translating it yields CSEAGAADTQYF.

This chain links TRBV12-3 or TRBV12-4 with TRBJ1-4; D is uncertain. Trimming stripped 5 bases from V and 0 bases from J, with 16 bases between. The CDR3 loop spans 17 amino acids. The CDR3 loop is CASSPWTVWATNEKLFF. The CDR3 region has the DNA TGTGCCAGCAGTCCGTGGACGGTGTGGGCAACTAATGAAAAACTGTTTTTT.

This clonotype was observed a few times. The rearrangement joins TRBV6-2 or TRBV6-3 to TRBJ2-7; 7 nucleotides line up with TRBD2. Germline-derived CDR1 and CDR2 are MNHEY and SVGEGT. The CDR3 is 16 residues long. J gave up 5 bases and V 2 bases, and 12 bases lay outside the gene matches. The CDR3 nucleotides read TGTGCCAGCAGTTACGAACGGGGGGTACCCTCGGACGAGCAGTACTTC. Translated: CASSYERGVPSDEQYF.

In this sample, this clonotype turned up a few times. The rearrangement joins TRBV7-9 to TRBJ2-1; no firm D call. Germline V gene lookup returns CDR1 SEHNR and CDR2 FQNEAQ (reference sequence). Trimming shortened V by 1 base and J by 4 bases, and 14 bases separated the two germline ends. The CDR3 has 16 residues. The CDR3 here is CASSLVGFTEYNEQFF. In DNA, the CDR3 is TGTGCCAGCAGCTTAGTAGGGTTCACCGAATACAATGAGCAGTTCTTC.

In this sample, this clonotype turned up a few times. V and J are TRBV7-8 and TRBJ2-7; 8 bases are shared with TRBD1. The CDR3 spans 15 residues. Unmatched junction bases numbered 9, after V lost 5 bases and J lost 3 bases. Germline V CDR1 and CDR2: SGHVS, FQNEAQ. DNA for the CDR3: TGTGCCAGCAGCCCCGGACAGGGCCCGTTCTACGAGCAGTACTTC. As protein: CASSPGQGPFYEQYF.

In this sample, this clonotype turned up a few times. The chain is built from TRBV12-3 or TRBV12-4 and TRBJ2-3, with TRBD1 matching 9 bases. The CDR3 extends over 16 amino acids. V was clipped by 5 bases and J by 5 bases; unmatched bases: 11. CDR3 loop: CASSLGRTGEGDTQYF. The CDR3 DNA reads TGTGCCAGCAGTCTTGGCCGGACAGGGGAGGGAGATACGCAGTATTTT.

The sample holds a few counts of this clonotype. J is TRBJ2-5 and V is TRBV11-2; a possible D gene is TRBD2 (6 bases). This CDR3 spans 16 amino acids. CDR1 is SGHAT, CDR2 FQNNGV, per germline. V lost 5 bases to trimming and J lost 7 bases, with 23 bases between them. The DNA of the CDR3 is TGTGCCAGCAGCCCCTCCCCGTTGCGGGGTCAGGGGACCCAGTACTTC. It specifies CASSPSPLRGQGTQYF.

Worth noting for this clonotype: Possible read error: a much larger clone is one base away. The rearrangement links TRBV10-3 to TRBJ2-7, with D tentatively TRBD1 (6 bases). Per germline, CDR1 ENHRY and CDR2 SYGVKD. The CDR3 runs to 16 residues. V lost 3 bases and J lost 6, with 21 bases in between. The CDR3 loop is CAISDPRQVGRFEQYF. The DNA of the CDR3 is TGTGCCATCAGTGACCCCCGACAGGTGGGGAGATTCGAGCAGTACTTC.

This clonotype appeared a few times. The chain links TRBV12-3 or TRBV12-4 to TRBJ1-5; 9 bases align to TRBD1. J was trimmed by 4 bases and V by 2 bases; bases with no gene match: 12. The CDR3 has 18 amino acids. The CDR3 DNA reads as TGTGCCAGCAGTTTAAGTTGGACAGGGGTAGAGGAAAATCAGCCCCAGCATTTT. This codes for CASSLSWTGVEENQPQHF.

This clonotype was detected ten times or more. The chain employs TRBV20-1 and TRBJ1-5, with D perhaps TRBD1 (6 bases). CDR3 length: 14 amino acids. Germline-derived CDR1 and CDR2 are DFQATT and SNEGSKA (reference sequence). Deletions cut 0 bases from V and 5 bases from J, with 11 bases between. For the CDR3, the DNA is TGCAGTGCTAGAGATGGACAGACCTATCAGCCCCAGCATTTT. Its protein is CSARDGQTYQPQHF.

This clonotype was counted many times. The CDR3, as DNA: TGTGCCAGCAGTCCCGGGACAGGGCTCCTTTGGGAGACCCAGTACTTC. Amino acid sequence: CASSPGTGLLWETQYF. V usage is TRBV6-1 and J usage is TRBJ2-5, with 9 bases fitting TRBD1. V shed 5 bases and J 5 bases; nucleotides not matched to a gene: 12. The CDR3 extends over 16 amino acids. Per germline, CDR1 MNHNS and CDR2 SASEGT.

This clonotype came up a few times. The chain joins TRBV12-3 or TRBV12-4 to TRBJ2-1, with D possibly matching TRBD1 (5 bases). The CDR3 has 14 residues. V gave up 3 bases and J gave up 9 bases, with 15 bases separating them. The CDR3 sequence is CASSLKQATTEQFF. The CDR3 DNA reads as TGTGCCAGCAGTTTGAAACAGGCCACCACTGAGCAGTTCTTC.

This clonotype was seen more than once but under ten times. The V call is TRBV6-1, the J call TRBJ2-2, with 7 bases identical to TRBD2. The germline V gene has CDR1 MNHNS and CDR2 SASEGT. The CDR3 totals 18 residues. Trimming at V came to 6 bases and at J to 2 bases, leaving 15 bases not matched to a gene. The CDR3 nucleotides read TGTGCCAGCAGCCCGGGGGGTGGAGGGGTATCTAACACCGGGGAGCTGTTTTTT. Its translation is CASSPGGGGVSNTGELFF.

This sequence joins TRBV7-2 and TRBJ2-5; D ambiguous. CDR3 length: 15 amino acids. Germline CDR1 SGHTA, CDR2 FQGNSA. V was clipped by 0 bases and J by 5 bases, with 13 bases between them. DNA for the CDR3: TGTGCCAGCAGCTTAGCGTTAATGGGTGACGAGACCCAGTACTTC. Protein: CASSLALMGDETQYF.

This clonotype was detected a few times. This sequence joins TRBV12-3 or TRBV12-4 and TRBJ2-1, with D perhaps matching TRBD1 or TRBD2 (5 bases each). Between the trimmed V and J ends, which lost 10 bases and 5 bases, there was a span of 18 bases. The CDR3 is 14 amino acids. CDR3 in DNA: TGTGCCACCCACGTCTCCGGGACGCACAATGAGCAGTTCTTC. It is translated as CATHVSGTHNEQFF.

The CDR3 loop is CASSPLGVAGRETQYF. CDR3 coding DNA: TGTGCCAGCAGCCCCCTTGGGGTGGCGGGCCGGGAGACCCAGTACTTC. The chain couples TRBV11-2 to TRBJ2-5; possible D gene TRBD2, 5 bases. Trimming took 5 bases from V and 5 from J, leaving 21 bases between them. This CDR3 is 16 amino acids long. Looked up from germline, CDR1 is SGHAT and CDR2 is FQNNGV.

This sequence joins TRBV20-1 and TRBJ2-7; D call uncertain. Germline V gives CDR1 DFQATT, CDR2 SNEGSKA (reference sequence). V lost 0 bases and J 3 bases, leaving 6 bases between the germline ends. This CDR3 contains 12 residues. DNA for the CDR3: TGCAGTGCTAGAGAGTCACTCTACGAGCAGTACTTC. Translated, it gives CSARESLYEQYF.

V gene TRBV29-1 combines with J gene TRBJ2-5; a weak D match, TRBD1 (6 bases). The CDR3 is 11 residues long. The germline V and J ends were trimmed by 4 bases and 3 bases, with 6 bases remaining between them. Germline V lookup: CDR1 SQVTM, CDR2 ANQGSEA. This CDR3 reads CSVAGEETQYF. For the CDR3, the DNA is TGCAGCGTTGCAGGGGAAGAGACCCAGTACTTC.

This clonotype showed up many times. The CDR3 loop reads CASSQDNYGYTF. In DNA, the CDR3 is TGTGCCAGCAGCCAAGATAACTATGGCTACACCTTC. The chain joins TRBV7-6 to TRBJ1-2; no reliable D call. Looked up from germline, CDR1 is SGHVS and CDR2 is FNYEAQ. V dropped 5 bases and J dropped 1 base, with 5 bases sitting between them. The CDR3 loop spans 12 amino acids. The full variable domain, with the rest looked up from reference TRBV7-6 and TRBJ1-2, is GAGVSQSPRYKVTKRGQDVALRCDPISGHVSLYWYRQALGQGPEFLTYFNYEAQQDKSGLPNDRFSAERPEGSISTLTIQRTEQRDSAMYRCASSQDNYGYTFGSGTRLTVV.

This clonotype was detected only a few times. The chain's CDR3 is CASSLGAGQPYEQYF. CDR3 coding DNA: TGTGCCAGCAGTTTAGGGGCCGGACAGCCCTACGAGCAGTACTTC. The chain recombines TRBV28 with TRBJ2-7, with TRBD1 as a possible D gene (6 bases). Germline lookup yields CDR1 MDHEN and CDR2 SYDVKM. The CDR3 loop spans 15 amino acids. V gave up 2 bases and J gave up 2 bases, with 13 bases separating them.

Only a few counts were recorded for this clonotype. The J gene is TRBJ2-3, the V gene TRBV12-3 or TRBV12-4; a possible D gene is TRBD2 (6 bases). The CDR3 length is 14 residues. Deletions cut 2 bases from V and 4 bases from J, with 10 bases between. Here the CDR3 reads CASSLSWEADTQYF. In DNA, the CDR3 is TGTGCCAGCAGTTTAAGTTGGGAGGCAGATACGCAGTATTTT.